The 15 T cell receptor beta chains below all came from one sample that was sequenced in a study of human T cells and chemical hapten exposure. TCRdb ran MiXCR on the 5' RACE reads and lists one entry per CDR3 protein. The table records approximately 110,000 distinct CDR3 sequences, roughly 19% of them present only once. Extraction of total RNA was performed on unfractionated whole blood. The receptors were sampled from a human donor in good health.

This clonotype turned up a few times. V is TRBV4-1 and J is TRBJ1-1, with D uncertain. Per the germline V gene, CDR1 is MGHRA and CDR2 is YSYEKL. V was trimmed by 1 base and J by 1 base, leaving 7 bases between them. The CDR3 loop spans 14 amino acids. The CDR3: CASSQVSPNTEAFF. CDR3 nucleotide sequence: TGCGCCAGCAGCCAAGTCAGCCCGAACACTGAAGCTTTCTTT.

The rearrangement uses TRBV20-1 and TRBJ1-2; D is ambiguous. Trimming cost V 6 bases and J 0 bases, with 14 bases left between them. Germline-derived CDR1 and CDR2 are DFQATT and SNEGSKA (reference sequence). This CDR3 is 14 amino acids long. The CDR3 region has the DNA TGCAGTGCCGCCGAGGGTGGCCCTAACTATGGCTACACCTTC. This translates into CSAAEGGPNYGYTF.

Only a few counts were recorded for this clonotype. The chain is built from TRBV7-6 and TRBJ1-1, with unresolved D. CDR1 SGHVS and CDR2 FNYEAQ come from the germline V gene. The CDR3 covers 13 residues. V dropped 1 base and J dropped 11 bases, with 14 bases sitting between them. CDR3 loop: CASSLGSGTRAFF. DNA of the CDR3: TGTGCCAGCAGCTTAGGGTCAGGAACCCGGGCTTTCTTT.

This clonotype has at least ten counts. The chain is built from TRBV19 and TRBJ1-5; 7 bases are a match to TRBD1. The CDR3 runs to 14 residues. V trimming: 2 bases; J trimming: 2 bases; junction bases outside the gene matches: 0. Germline V gene sequence: CDR1 LNHDA, CDR2 SQIVND (reference sequence). CDR3 nucleotide sequence: TGTGCCAGTAGTATAACAGGGGGCAATCAGCCCCAGCATTTT. It specifies CASSITGGNQPQHF.

The V gene is TRBV28, the J gene TRBJ2-3; D possibly corresponds to TRBD2 (6 bases). Trimming took off 8 bases at V and 4 bases at J, with 22 bases between the two ends. The CDR3 spans 16 residues. The germline V gene has CDR1 MDHEN and CDR2 SYDVKM. The CDR3: CASPPLTREKADTQYF. The CDR3 bases are TGTGCCAGCCCACCCCTGACTAGGGAGAAAGCAGATACGCAGTATTTT.

V usage is TRBV19 and J usage is TRBJ2-6; D ambiguous. CDR3 length: 19 residues. The germline V gene has CDR1 LNHDA and CDR2 SQIVND (reference sequence). Trimming took off 0 bases at V and 0 bases at J, with 15 bases between the two ends. CDR3 sequence (DNA): TGTGCCAGTAGTATAGATCCCCGGAAGGTGGTCTCTGGGGCCAACGTCCTGACTTTC. It specifies CASSIDPRKVVSGANVLTF.

The chain joins TRBV19 to TRBJ2-3; D uncertain. This CDR3 region has 13 residues. Germline CDR1 LNHDA, CDR2 SQIVND (reference sequence). The V gene lost 7 bases and the J gene lost 5 bases, with 13 bases spanning the gap. The CDR3 nucleotides read TGTGCCAGTACCCCTCCCGTCGGAGATACGCAGTATTTT. Its protein is CASTPPVGDTQYF. Filled out from reference TRBV19 and TRBJ2-3, the complete variable domain reads DGGITQSPKYLFRKEGQNVTLSCEQNLNHDAMYWYRQDPGQGLRLIYYSQIVNDFQKGDIAEGYSVSREKKESFPLTVTSAQKNPTAFYLCASTPPVGDTQYFGPGTRLTVL.

This clonotype turned up a few times. The J gene is TRBJ1-5, the V gene TRBV28; TRBD1 matches at 7 bases. This CDR3 has 14 residues. J was trimmed by 7 bases and V by 5 bases; bases with no gene match: 8. CDR1 is MDHEN and CDR2 is SYDVKM in the germline V gene. This chain's CDR3 is CASSRDSLLQPQHF. CDR3 bases: TGTGCCAGCAGTAGGGACAGCCTCCTGCAGCCCCAGCATTTT.

This chain connects TRBV27 to TRBJ2-7; 7 bases map to TRBD2. The CDR3 consists of 15 residues. Germline V gene data show CDR1 as MNHEY and CDR2 as SMNVEV (reference sequence). Germline trimming cut 0 bases from V and 3 bases from J; bases unmatched to any gene: 5. The CDR3 protein is CASSLSMSSGYEQYF. As DNA, the CDR3 is TGTGCCAGCAGTTTATCGATGTCTAGCGGCTACGAGCAGTACTTC.

This clonotype has more than one count but fewer than ten. The chain links TRBV6-5 to TRBJ1-4, with D perhaps TRBD1 (5 bases). This CDR3 is built from 15 residues. Germline V gene lookup returns CDR1 MNHEY and CDR2 SVGAGI. Trimming removed 6 bases from V and 4 bases from J, with 15 bases in between. The CDR3 DNA is TGTGCCAGCAGCACGGGGCGGTCAAATAATGAAAAACTGTTTTTT. This encodes CASSTGRSNNEKLFF.

This clonotype was found a few times. The chain joins TRBV20-1 to TRBJ1-5; D may be TRBD1 (6 bases). This CDR3 has 15 residues. Trimming removed 2 bases from V and 4 bases from J, with 15 bases in between. CDR1 and CDR2 (germline): DFQATT, SNEGSKA (reference sequence). The CDR3 loop is CSARTKGGGNQPQHF. In DNA form, the CDR3 reads TGCAGTGCTAGAACCAAAGGGGGGGGGAATCAGCCCCAGCATTTT.

This clonotype appeared a few times. The chain links TRBV28 to TRBJ2-2; no clear D. Trimming removed 8 bases from V and 3 bases from J, with 7 bases in between. CDR3 length: 12 amino acids. The V gene's germline CDR1 is MDHEN and CDR2 SYDVKM. The CDR3 is CASPGDTGELFF. The CDR3 DNA sequence: TGTGCCAGCCCTGGAGACACCGGGGAGCTGTTTTTT. Variable domain in full (rest from reference TRBV28 and TRBJ2-2): DVKVTQSSRYLVKRTGEKVFLECVQDMDHENMFWYRQDPGLGLRLIYFSYDVKMKEKGDIPEGYSVSREKKERFSLILESASTNQTSMYLCASPGDTGELFFGEGSRLTVL.

This clonotype was observed a handful of times. The chain recombines TRBV7-3 with TRBJ1-2, with D maybe TRBD1 (6 bases). V gave up 4 bases and J gave up 8 bases, with 20 bases separating them. Germline V gene data show CDR1 as SGHTA and CDR2 as FQGTGA. The CDR3 has 15 residues. Here the CDR3 DNA reads TGTGCCAGCAGCTCTCTCGCCCTACAGGGCTCGGGCTACACCTTC. Protein: CASSSLALQGSGYTF.

This clonotype came up a few times. V gene TRBV19 combines with J gene TRBJ1-2; the D gene is possibly TRBD1 (5 bases). V lost 8 bases and J 4 bases, leaving 17 bases between the germline ends. There are 14 residues in the CDR3. Germline values: CDR1 LNHDA, CDR2 SQIVND (reference sequence). The CDR3 nucleotides are TGTGCCAGTCACAGACAAGGGGTTGGCTATGGCTACACCTTC. Translating gives CASHRQGVGYGYTF. Filled out from reference TRBV19 and TRBJ1-2, the complete variable domain reads DGGITQSPKYLFRKEGQNVTLSCEQNLNHDAMYWYRQDPGQGLRLIYYSQIVNDFQKGDIAEGYSVSREKKESFPLTVTSAQKNPTAFYLCASHRQGVGYGYTFGSGTRLTVV.

This clonotype occurred once. This sequence joins TRBV19 and TRBJ2-1; 10 bases are a match to TRBD2. The CDR3 is 14 amino acids. Losses at the gene ends were 8 bases for V and 7 bases for J; bases not matched to a gene: 8. The germline gives CDR1 LNHDA, CDR2 SQIVND (reference sequence). As DNA, the CDR3 is TGTGCCAGTGGGAGCGGGAGGGCGGGTAATGAGCAGTTCTTC. This codes for CASGSGRAGNEQFF.